This T cell receptor beta chain was identified during a study of cytomegalovirus exposure and HLA in healthy donors (dated by TCRdb to the late 2010s). Turning to the overall study: An earlier analysis of roughly 570 of the donors reported 276 Gb of sequence data and 117 million unique TCR beta sequences obtained from about 179 million T cells. To predict cytomegalovirus infection status, the study combined high-throughput TCR immunosequencing, statistical association of individual TCRs with disease status, and machine learning. An earlier analysis of around 540 of the donors applied high-throughput TCR beta sequencing to assess whether each TCR beta V gene segment acted as functional or pseudogenic. Typing coverage differed by locus: A, B, C, DRB1 and DQB1 were typed in roughly 620-630 donors, DQA1 in around 500, DPA1 in approximately 600, and DPB1 in just under 480. Both class I and class II loci were covered by HLA typing, at four-digit resolution. Besides the first cohort of 666 subjects, a separate validation cohort made up of around 120 different subjects was used. Alongside the repertoire data, information on donor age, sex, ethnicity and CMV serostatus was compiled. An early release covering 550 to 700 HLA-typed donors comprised about 300 gigabases of sequencing data and some 79 million unique TCR sequences. All discovery cohort repertoires had been generated on a single sequencing platform. On average, 235,054 unique TCR beta nucleotide sequences were sequenced per donor among fewer than 500 genotyped donors of the cohort, with around 19% of those sequences being non-productive. Genome-wide SNP genotypes for about 55% of the 666 donors were used in a later genetic analysis, which treated that subset as a discovery cohort. The study aimed to test whether cataloging public T cell receptors could reveal signatures of past pathogen exposure. A later analysis re-examined previously published TCR beta repertoires from around 670 donors and added high-resolution HLA genotyping to investigate patterns of TCR occurrence. Rather than using new phenotypic data, the later analysis identified candidate immune exposures from TCR beta sequences and from how often those sequences occurred across donors. Because of strong linkage in the cohort, roughly five DR-DQ haplotypes were treated as single units for association and clustering. The study profiled the T cell repertoires of 550 to 700 subjects by immunosequencing and related them to cytomegalovirus serostatus. The genetic ancestry cluster associated with self-reported Caucasian donors included around four fifths of the roughly 360 genotyped donors.

The cohort comprised fewer than 750 healthy bone marrow donors. All cohort members were sampled while nominally healthy, although unrecorded immune exposures were likely present. The donor was CMV seronegative and was included in the group of 352 seronegative cohort members. Every donor gave a peripheral blood sample, and the peripheral blood mononuclear cells from that sample were used for TCR beta sequencing. Genomic DNA was extracted from the blood cell samples with the Qiagen DNeasy Blood Extraction Kit. Trimming removed 4 bases from V and 0 bases from J, leaving 8 bases between the germline ends. CDR1 and CDR2 are drawn from the germline V gene: SGDLS, YYNGEE. The CDR3 measures 14 amino acids from cysteine to phenylalanine. CDR3 DNA is the only sequence kept; it has 42 bases, read in frame from the first base. Preparation of the library involved the immunoSEQ multiplex PCR assay. For the multiplex PCR, a mixture combining 60 forward primers for TCR Vbeta segments and 13 reverse primers for TCR Jbeta segments was used. The CDR3 region of rearranged TCR beta genes was amplified from genomic DNA with a multiplex PCR assay. The amplified TCR beta libraries were sequenced on the Illumina HiSeq System as 87-base-pair reads. The original methods were these. In a later analysis, tens of millions of unique TCR beta chains were counted across the roughly 670 repertoires, and roughly 10 million of these chains were shared by at least two donors. A nearest-neighbor algorithm error-corrected the raw reads and collapsed the reads into unique sequences, merging closely related sequences to remove PCR and sequencing errors. Alignment of CDR3 sequences to IMGT reference sequences was used to assign V, D and J gene segments. For a sequence to be retained, at least a six-nucleotide match to both a V gene segment and a J gene segment was required. A rearrangement counted as productive if the CDR3 had no stop codons and remained in frame with V and J, and every other rearrangement counted as non-productive. Following IMGT convention, CDR3 was defined as the stretch from the second conserved V-encoded cysteine up to the conserved J-encoded phenylalanine. The earlier analysis of a few hundred of the donors excluded sequences that lacked an unambiguous match to a single V gene segment. In an earlier analysis of some 590 of the donors, V segments were called functional above 56.7% productive rearrangements and were called segregating when the between-donor standard deviation exceeded 5%. A statistical classification framework was built for diagnosing cytomegalovirus status from the catalog of TCR beta chain sequences. In a later analysis, TCR nucleotide sequences were compared against IMGT/GENE-DB human TR gene sequences so that V and J genes could be assigned. The TCRdist pipeline was used in a later analysis to assign CDR3 sequences and most-parsimonious VDJ recombination scenarios. In a later analysis, each TCR beta chain was defined by its CDR3 amino acid sequence together with its V-gene family, and reads without a unique V-gene family were excluded. To address suspected cross-contamination and a sequencing artifact, a later analysis removed approximately 600 highly shared, low-generation-probability nucleotide sequences. A later analysis calculated a clonal expansion index for each public chain from normalized within-repertoire ranks of inferred template counts. In a later analysis, generation probabilities were computed using a VDJ recombination model fitted to out-of-frame rearrangements, and the results were checked against IGoR. In a later analysis, hypergeometric tests were used to score TCR-TCR, TCR-HLA and TCR-CMV co-occurrence, with a repertoire-size bias correction applied to TCR pairs. To estimate false discovery rates, a later analysis permuted the HLA or CMV assignments 20 times. In a later analysis, co-occurring TCRs were grouped using DBSCAN, and TCRdist sequence similarity was added for clustering within HLA-allele-positive subsets. Repertoires with fewer than 30,000 or more than 120,000 public chains were left out of co-occurrence clustering, as were about 5 repertoires with anomalous nucleotide sharing. TCRdb obtained this table from immuneACCESS and retained in-frame rearrangements with V and J assigned. These tables miss some clones; where compared with another copy, unresolved V genes account for less than half of the shortfall, and the remainder is unexplained. That table furnishes V, J and clone size, whereas the DNA furnished D and trimming. Here the sample has 200,000 to 250,000 clones; about 89% occur a single time. Roughly 0.99% of the sample is taken by the ten largest.

In the case of this clone: Its antigen target is currently unknown. The input lacks base qualities; no much larger clone sits a single base away.

The full study reports these points: A later analysis found that most CMV-associated TCR beta chains appeared HLA-restricted, with HLA associations seemingly driven largely by CMV exposure. It was suggested by the authors that the approach could potentially be generalized to other disease states and immunological phenotypes. The cohort was sequenced for TCR beta chains only, and without alpha or paired-chain data the features that could be detected were limited. The study gave a list of about 150 TCR beta chains associated with cytomegalovirus. At a false discovery rate of 0.05, a later analysis linked about 16,000 TCR beta sequences to specific HLA alleles. An association between a missense DCLRE1C variant and V-gene and J-gene trimming of TCR beta chains was found in a later genetic analysis and replicated in an independent cohort. In an earlier analysis of around 600 of the donors, most TCR beta V segments were observed in productive rearrangements about 90% or about 30% of the time, broadly matching IMGT annotations. In a later analysis, TCR association rates were found to vary across HLA loci, with the most associated TCRs seen for DRB1 alleles and the fewest for HLA-C alleles. In both the original and validation cohorts, the classifier was reported to diagnose cytomegalovirus status with high specificity and sensitivity. Roughly uniform sequencing depth across donors was assumed in presence/absence analyses, although this assumption may not hold. HLA typing was unavailable for some donors at each locus, so association tests used only the typed subset. In vitro tests confirmed that a few of the cytomegalovirus-associated TCR beta chains recognize cytomegalovirus antigens. Most TCR sequences were observed very rarely across donors, whereas some public TCRs were present in many individuals. A cluster of highly shared sequence variants was judged likely to represent a technical artifact of the sequencing pipeline. A further reported finding was that TCR beta sequences accurately predicted the HLA-A and HLA-B alleles for most subjects in the first cohort. The only immune exposure information available for the cohort was CMV serostatus. Because counts were too low, about 18 rarely observed V segments, including chromosome 9 orphons, were excluded from the earlier analysis of some 590 of the donors. Some IMGT-functional V segments, including TRBV6-2 and TRBV6-3, could not be told apart with the 87-base-pair reads, so those segments were excluded. Linkage disequilibrium might explain the correlated functional status among segregating V segments, but an unknown experimental factor could not be excluded. In a later genetic analysis, fewer N-insertions in productive TCRs were reported among donors in an Asian-associated ancestry cluster than the approximately 710-donor mean. Several of the top co-occurrence clusters appeared to be linked to parvovirus B19, influenza, CMV and Epstein-Barr virus, according to a later analysis. In a later analysis, HLA-associated TCR beta chains showed more clonal expansion and lower generation probabilities than non-associated chains that were equally common. Assigning TCR associations to individual alleles was difficult when HLA alleles, especially DR and DQ, strongly co-occurred.

This clonotype originated in a woman aged 18-29 years in good health and CMV-seronegative. The source material was PBMCs. This chain joins TRBV9 to TRBJ2-1; the D gene is not confidently resolved. In nucleotide form, the sequence is TGTGCCAGCAGCCTCGCGAGCTCCTACAATGAGCAGTTCTTC. It specifies CASSLASSYNEQFF.